This note documents a single T cell receptor (beta chain) sequence. The antigen is undetermined. This record comes from a study of siplizumab effects on memory and regulatory T cells. The table came from immunoSEQ multiplex PCR; TCRdb's copy has only in-frame clones and leaves some out. The sample consists of approximately 110,000 clones, about 92% of them appearing once. CDR3 length: 13 amino acids. J lost 7 bases, V lost 5 bases, and 7 bases had no gene match. Germline CDR1 SEHNR, CDR2 FQNEAQ (reference sequence). Findings of the study overall: Siplizumab produced a significant drop in alloreactive sequences attributable to unstimulated CD4+ memory cells. Just a small share of alloreactive clones was traced back to unstimulated subsets. Contribution to the alloresponse seemed major for naive T cells, which also seemed more diverse than memory cells. In roughly 80-95% of proliferating CD4+ or CD8+ clones, a naive or memory phenotype could not be assigned.

This receptor was obtained from a human donor in good health. The chain is built from TRBV7-9 and TRBJ1-2; 7 nucleotides line up with TRBD1. Sequencing used CD4+ T cells sorted from blood. CDR3: CASSPTGELGYTF. Written as DNA, the CDR3 is TGTGCCAGCAGCCCAACAGGGGAGCTTGGCTACACCTTC.